These T cell receptor beta chains were read from a single sample in a study of T cells after yellow fever vaccination. In TCRdb, the 5' RACE reads were re-called with MiXCR into one record per CDR3 protein. The sample lists some 300,000 distinct CDR3 sequences, roughly 8.7% occurring once. Specimen: CD4+ T cells sorted from PBMCs, collected 5 days after the yellow fever booster vaccination. These receptors originate from a young man who received the YFV17D yellow fever vaccine. The CDR3 runs from the conserved cysteine through the conserved F or W. A D gene is named only where the DNA matches it firmly. Size is stated for part of the rows, as once, few or many counts, or as a class when the clone is expanded.

>TRBV24-1|TRBD1|few|TRBJ2-3
CATSFGVGQGTDTQYF
TGTGCCACCAGTTTCGGGGTAGGACAGGGGACAGATACGCAGTATTTT
>TRBV4-3|TRBD2|-|TRBJ2-3
CASSQESPSGGNTDTQYF
TGCGCCAGCAGCCAAGAATCCCCTAGCGGGGGGAACACAGATACGCAGTATTTT
>TRBV6-2/TRBV6-3|-|many|TRBJ2-1
CASGYWARIYNEQFF
TGTGCCAGCGGGTATTGGGCCCGAATCTACAATGAGCAGTTCTTC
>TRBV29-1|-|many|TRBJ2-7
CSVGGQPTDSYEQYF
TGCAGCGTAGGAGGACAGCCAACCGATTCCTACGAGCAGTACTTC
>TRBV7-9|-|-|TRBJ2-3
CASRTDSRTDTQYF
TGTGCCAGCAGAACGGACAGTCGCACAGATACGCAGTATTTT
>TRBV27|-|-|TRBJ2-2
CASRYLARNTGELFF
TGTGCCAGCAGATACCTAGCGAGGAACACCGGGGAGCTGTTTTTT
>TRBV2|-|few|TRBJ1-6
CASRANFRDRSPLHF
TGTGCCAGCAGGGCTAATTTTCGGGATCGGTCACCCCTCCACTTT
>TRBV7-2|TRBD1|many|TRBJ2-1
CASSTTTGGNEQFF
TGTGCCAGCAGCACAACGACAGGGGGCAATGAGCAGTTCTTC
>TRBV4-2|-|few|TRBJ1-3
CASSQERETGNTIYF
TGTGCCAGCAGCCAAGAAAGGGAAACAGGAAACACCATATATTTT
>TRBV5-6|-|few|TRBJ2-4
CASRGSGTGLRNIQYF
TGTGCCAGCAGGGGGAGTGGTACGGGGCTGAGAAACATTCAGTACTTC
>TRBV20-1|-|-|TRBJ1-2
CSARNGGSGAGYGYTF
TGCAGTGCTAGAAATGGGGGATCGGGGGCCGGCTATGGCTACACCTTC
>TRBV28|-|many|TRBJ1-2
CASSSSSYGYTF
TGTGCCAGCAGTTCCTCTTCTTATGGCTACACCTTC
>TRBV7-7|TRBD2|few|TRBJ2-5
CASSPGIAGQETQYF
TGTGCCAGCAGCCCCGGGATAGCGGGGCAAGAGACCCAGTACTTC
>TRBV4-3|TRBD1|many|TRBJ1-6
CASSHRTGNLSPLHF
TGCGCCAGCAGCCATCGGACAGGGAACCTATCACCCCTCCACTTT
>TRBV4-2|-|-|TRBJ1-5
CASSQGGQSNQPQHF
TGTGCCAGCAGCCAAGGGGGGCAGAGCAATCAGCCCCAGCATTTT
>TRBV7-2|TRBD1|many|TRBJ1-5
CASSFDRGQQPQHF
TGTGCCAGCAGCTTCGACAGGGGACAACAGCCCCAGCATTTT
>TRBV18|-|few|TRBJ1-2
CASSPEVPGYGYTF
TGTGCCAGCTCACCAGAGGTCCCTGGCTATGGCTACACCTTC
>TRBV4-2|-|many|TRBJ1-2
CASSQDNYGYTF
TGTGCCAGCAGCCAAGATAACTATGGCTACACCTTC
>TRBV7-2|-|-|TRBJ2-3
CASSLAVALVDTQYF
TGTGCCAGCAGCTTAGCGGTCGCTCTGGTTGATACGCAGTATTTT
>TRBV21-1|-|-|TRBJ1-1
CASSKGARDRGVGPEAFF
TGTGCCAGCAGCAAAGGAGCCCGGGACAGGGGGGTTGGGCCTGAAGCTTTCTTT
>TRBV7-3|TRBD2|few|TRBJ2-3
CASSLNPPTSGGTDTQYF
TGTGCCAGCAGCTTAAACCCCCCGACTAGCGGGGGAACAGATACGCAGTATTTT
>TRBV6-5|TRBD2|few|TRBJ2-1
CASSPTSGPEYEQFF
TGTGCCAGCAGCCCTACTAGCGGGCCCGAGTATGAGCAGTTCTTC
>TRBV4-2|-|many|TRBJ2-5
CASSQRPSGGTQYF
TGTGCCAGCAGCCAACGGCCCAGTGGGGGGACCCAGTACTTC
>TRBV11-3|TRBD1|many|TRBJ2-1
CASSLEQGGSSSYNEQFF
TGTGCCAGCAGCTTAGAACAGGGGGGCTCGAGCTCCTACAATGAGCAGTTCTTC
>TRBV4-3|-|few|TRBJ2-1
CASRNLGAGEQFF
TGCGCCAGCCGCAACTTGGGGGCGGGTGAGCAGTTCTTC
>TRBV24-1|TRBD1|few|TRBJ1-1
CATSDSRQGNTEAFF
TGTGCCACCAGTGATTCCAGACAGGGGAACACTGAAGCTTTCTTT
>TRBV11-1|-|many|TRBJ2-5
CASSLSPGSQETQYF
TGTGCCAGCAGCTTAAGTCCAGGGAGCCAAGAGACCCAGTACTTC
>TRBV28|-|-|TRBJ1-5
CASIPGGSNQPQHF
TGTGCCAGCATCCCCGGGGGTAGCAATCAGCCCCAGCATTTT
>TRBV12-3/TRBV12-4|TRBD1|many|TRBJ1-2
CASRQGYYGYTF
TGTGCCAGCCGACAGGGGTACTATGGCTACACCTTC
>TRBV11-2|-|-|TRBJ2-3
CASSRLIVGTQYF
TGTGCCAGCAGCCGACTTATCGTTGGTACGCAGTATTTT
>TRBV14|TRBD1|-|TRBJ2-7
CASSQGGRGFPLEQYF
TGTGCCAGCAGCCAAGGGGGCAGGGGGTTTCCCCTCGAGCAGTACTTC
>TRBV6-6|TRBD2|many|TRBJ2-5
CASSQGTSGRQETQYF
TGTGCCAGCAGCCAAGGGACTAGCGGGCGGCAAGAGACCCAGTACTTC
>TRBV29-1|-|few|TRBJ1-3
CSAHYSGNTIYF
TGCAGCGCCCACTACTCTGGAAACACCATATATTTT
>TRBV20-1|-|few|TRBJ2-2
CSASKGQNTGELFF
TGCAGTGCTAGTAAAGGACAGAACACCGGGGAGCTGTTTTTT
>TRBV18|TRBD1|-|TRBJ2-3
CASSPLPGQGAPGTDTQYF
TGTGCCAGCTCACCGCTACCGGGACAGGGGGCCCCCGGCACAGATACGCAGTATTTT
>TRBV5-1|-|-|TRBJ2-7
CASRRFYEQYF
TGCGCCAGCAGGAGGTTCTACGAGCAGTACTTC
>TRBV5-5|-|-|TRBJ1-2
CASSLQQLGYYGYTF
TGTGCCAGCAGCTTACAACAGCTGGGGTACTATGGCTACACCTTC
>TRBV6-2/TRBV6-3|-|many|TRBJ2-3
CASSHRDWWDTQYF
TGTGCCAGCAGTCACCGGGACTGGTGGGATACGCAGTATTTT
>TRBV15|-|-|TRBJ2-5
CATSRDSETQYF
TGTGCCACCAGCAGAGATAGCGAGACCCAGTACTTC
>TRBV20-1|-|few|TRBJ2-3
CSASQGTDTQYF
TGCAGTGCTTCGCAGGGGACGGATACGCAGTATTTT
>TRBV5-1|-|few|TRBJ2-5
CASSLGTGETQYF
TGCGCCAGCAGCTTGGGGACGGGCGAGACCCAGTACTTC
>TRBV30|-|many|TRBJ2-5
CAWSVETQYF
TGTGCCTGGAGTGTGGAGACCCAGTACTTC
>TRBV7-9|TRBD2|-|TRBJ2-7
CASSPGFSGGSSYEQYF
TGTGCCAGCAGCCCAGGATTTAGCGGGGGTTCCTCCTACGAGCAGTACTTC
>TRBV15|TRBD1|many|TRBJ2-7
CATSWGQSYEQYF
TGTGCCACCAGCTGGGGACAGTCCTACGAGCAGTACTTC
>TRBV6-5|-|-|TRBJ2-6
CASSYGFSGANVLTF
TGTGCCAGCAGCTACGGATTTAGTGGGGCCAACGTCCTGACTTTC
>TRBV20-1|-|-|TRBJ2-5
CSARVQSLAQYF
TGCAGTGCTAGAGTGCAATCGTTGGCCCAGTACTTC